This TCR beta chain was recorded in a study of T cell clonality in common variable immunodeficiency. In germline, CDR1 is SGHKS, CDR2 YYEKEE (reference sequence). This CDR3 has 15 amino acids. After removal of 0 bases from V and 5 bases from J, the junction contained 3 bases not matched to a gene. The protocol was immunoSEQ multiplex PCR, while the TCRdb copy is restricted to in-frame clones and leaves out a portion. The specimen has tens of thousands of clones, none found just once. This clone has a count of ten or more. Sequencing ends 3 residues short of the CDR3 end; the germline J gene provides the rest.

This sequence originates from a person aged 18-69 years in good health. This chain links TRBV5-5 with TRBJ2-3; 10 bases map to TRBD2. Specimen: peripheral blood mononuclear cells. CDR3 bases read: TGTGCCAGCAGCTTGGCCGTAGCGGGGGGAGATACG. Translation gives CASSLAVAGGDT. In full, the CDR3 reads CASSLAVAGGDTQYF.